Shown below are 13 T cell receptor beta chains from a single sample sequenced in a study of OX40 agonist ivuxolimab in advanced cancers. The repertoire was sequenced with immunoSEQ multiplex PCR; TCRdb's copy has only in-frame clones and lacks some. The repertoire consists of 75,000 to 95,000 clones, with 70% to 90% occurring once and the leading ten covering 9% to 10%. This specimen consisted of CD4+ or CD8+ T cells sorted from blood, obtained in a trial of the OX40 agonist ivuxolimab. The origin of the receptors is an adult with an advanced solid tumor such as melanoma, head and neck, liver or kidney cancer.

The chain couples TRBV28 to TRBJ2-3; TRBD2 matches at 13 bases. The germline V gene encodes CDR1 MDHEN and CDR2 SYDVKM. V shed 3 bases, J shed 5 bases, and the junction held 11 bases outside the gene matches. The CDR3 is made up of 18 amino acids. For the CDR3, the DNA is TGTGCCAGCAGTTTTACTAGCGGGAGGGGAGGTGCTGGAGATACGCAGTATTTT. Translating it yields CASSFTSGRGGAGDTQYF. Full variable domain (missing parts from reference TRBV28 and TRBJ2-3): DVKVTQSSRYLVKRTGEKVFLECVQDMDHENMFWYRQDPGLGLRLIYFSYDVKMKEKGDIPEGYSVSREKKERFSLILESASTNQTSMYLCASSFTSGRGGAGDTQYFGPGTRLTVL.

The chain employs TRBV7-8 and TRBJ2-2, with a weak D call TRBD1 (6 bases). Trimming removed 2 bases from V and 0 bases from J, with 10 bases in between. Germline-derived CDR1 and CDR2 are SGHVS and FQNEAQ. This CDR3 is 16 amino acids long. This CDR3 reads CASSLRQASNTGELFF. The CDR3 DNA follows: TGTGCCAGCAGCTTAAGACAGGCATCGAACACCGGGGAGCTGTTTTTT.

This rearrangement joins TRBV4-1 to TRBJ2-1; a weak D match, TRBD2 (5 bases). V was trimmed by 1 base and J by 4 bases, leaving 23 bases between them. This CDR3 contains 19 residues. Germline lookup yields CDR1 MGHRA and CDR2 YSYEKL. CDR3 in amino acids: CASSQGGVPGKRVYNEQFF. In DNA form, the CDR3 reads TGCGCCAGCAGCCAAGGGGGAGTTCCCGGGAAGAGGGTTTACAATGAGCAGTTCTTC.

The chain employs TRBV7-9 and TRBJ2-3; unclear D gene. V gave up 1 base and J gave up 1 base, with 9 bases separating them. The CDR3 is 15 amino acids. Germline V gene lookup returns CDR1 SEHNR and CDR2 FQNEAQ (reference sequence). The CDR3 protein is CASSLEGWGTDTQYF. For the CDR3, the DNA is TGTGCCAGCAGCTTAGAGGGCTGGGGCACAGATACGCAGTATTTT.

The genes are TRBV9 and TRBJ2-1, with D possibly being TRBD2 (6 bases). Trimming took 4 bases from V and 2 from J, leaving 16 bases between them. Germline CDR1 reads SGDLS; CDR2 reads YYNGEE. This CDR3 has 16 residues. CDR3 sequence reads: CASSYGTPNPYNEQFF. CDR3 nucleotides: TGTGCCAGCAGCTATGGGACTCCTAACCCCTACAATGAGCAGTTCTTC.

The V and J genes are TRBV6-5 and TRBJ2-1, with D unclear. This CDR3 is 15 amino acids long. Trimming stripped 6 bases from V and 12 bases from J, with 24 bases between. Germline lookup yields CDR1 MNHEY and CDR2 SVGAGI. In nucleotides, the CDR3 is TGTGCCAGCAGCCCCAGGTTGGGGTTTACCGGCGGGCAGTTCTTC. This translates into CASSPRLGFTGGQFF.

This clone has only one observation. This chain connects TRBV19 to TRBJ2-5; D gene uncertain. The CDR3 length is 11 residues. Germline loops: CDR1 LNHDA, CDR2 SQIVND (reference sequence). The germline V and J ends were trimmed by 8 bases and 11 bases, with 15 bases remaining between them. The DNA for the CDR3 is TGTGCCAGTGGTCCGAATATACGGCAGTACTTC. Encoded protein: CASGPNIRQYF.

V and J are TRBV11-2 and TRBJ2-3, with a possible D match to TRBD1 (5 bases). Germline V gene sequence: CDR1 SGHAT, CDR2 FQNNGV. CDR3 length: 16 amino acids. V lost 2 bases and J 3 bases, leaving 15 bases between the germline ends. The CDR3 DNA reads as TGTGCCAGCAGCTTACCCTTATCGCGACAGACAGATACGCAGTATTTT. Its protein is CASSLPLSRQTDTQYF. Together with reference TRBV11-2 and TRBJ2-3, the CDR3 gives the full variable domain: EAGVAQSPRYKIIEKRQSVAFWCNPISGHATLYWYQQILGQGPKLLIQFQNNGVVDDSQLPKDRFSAERLKGVDSTLKIQPAKLEDSAVYLCASSLPLSRQTDTQYFGPGTRLTVL.

The chain carries TRBV6-1 and TRBJ2-1; 7 nucleotides match TRBD2. Trimming at V came to 10 bases and at J to 0 bases, leaving 3 bases not matched to a gene. The CDR3 has 13 amino acids. CDR1 is MNHNS and CDR2 is SASEGT in the germline V gene. This chain's CDR3 is CATGGLSYNEQFF. The CDR3, as DNA: TGTGCCACGGGAGGTCTCTCCTACAATGAGCAGTTCTTC.

This chain joins TRBV15 and TRBJ1-5, with 10 nucleotides matching TRBD1. The CDR3 contains 14 residues. CDR1 is LNHNV, CDR2 YYDKDF, per germline (reference sequence). After removal of 5 bases from V and 6 bases from J, the junction contained 4 bases not matched to a gene. In DNA form, the CDR3 reads TGTGCCACCAGCCCGGGACAGGGGACTCAGCCCCAGCATTTT. Amino acids: CATSPGQGTQPQHF.

The chain joins TRBV19 to TRBJ1-5; 7 bases match TRBD1. With V trimmed by 9 bases and J by 4 bases, 9 bases remained unmatched. Germline lookup yields CDR1 LNHDA and CDR2 SQIVND (reference sequence). This CDR3 region has 14 residues. CDR3 sequence (DNA): TGTGCCAGAGCCGTCGGACAGGAGAATCAGCCCCAGCATTTT. It is translated as CARAVGQENQPQHF.

The chain couples TRBV5-1 to TRBJ2-7; D possibly corresponds to TRBD1 (6 bases). V was trimmed by 3 bases and J by 3 bases, leaving 13 bases between them. This CDR3 is built from 14 residues. Germline values: CDR1 SGHRS, CDR2 YFSETQ. The CDR3: CASSSRTENYEQYF. CDR3 DNA sequence: TGCGCCAGCAGCTCGCGGACAGAAAACTACGAGCAGTACTTC.

The chain combines TRBV5-4 with TRBJ1-2; a possible D gene is TRBD1 (5 bases). V was pared by 4 bases and J by 8 bases, with 15 bases between. Germline V gives CDR1 SGHNT, CDR2 YYREEE (reference sequence). The CDR3 runs 13 residues. The CDR3 here is CASSPPGARGYTF. The CDR3 DNA is TGTGCCAGCAGCCCCCCCGGGGCGCGGGGCTACACCTTC.